What follows are 3 T cell receptor beta chains derived from one specimen sequenced in a study of blood T cell repertoires in COVID-19. The assay was immunoSEQ multiplex PCR, and TCRdb's table has in-frame clones only and misses some. The sample records around 33,000 clones, less than 95% being singletons. The specimen sequenced was peripheral blood. The source of these receptors is an elderly man with acute or convalescent COVID-19.

V gene TRBV29-1 combines with J gene TRBJ1-1, with no clear D. CDR1 SQVTM and CDR2 ANQGSEA come from the germline V gene. This CDR3 spans 13 amino acids. Trimming took off 0 bases at V and 8 bases at J, with 13 bases between the two ends. CDR3 sequence reads: CSVEDLGRREAFF. The CDR3 DNA reads TGCAGCGTTGAAGATCTGGGCCGACGAGAAGCTTTCTTT.

Here the CDR3 DNA reads TGTGCCACCAGCTCCCGGACAGGCGATAATTCACCCCTCCACTTT. Amino acids: CATSSRTGDNSPLHF. The rearrangement links TRBV15 to TRBJ1-6; the match to TRBD1 covers 7 bases. Germline V CDR1 and CDR2: LNHNV, YYDKDF (reference sequence). This CDR3 region has 15 residues. V was clipped by 5 bases and J by 5 bases; unmatched bases: 6. Full variable domain (rest looked up from reference TRBV15 and TRBJ1-6): DAMVIQNPRYQVTQFGKPVTLSCSQTLNHNVMYWYQQKSSQAPKLLFHYYDKDFNNEADTPDNFQSRRPNTSFCFLDIRSPGLGDTAMYLCATSSRTGDNSPLHFGNGTRLTVT.

The sample holds one count of this clone. V is TRBV7-6 and J is TRBJ1-6; TRBD1 aligns across 8 bases. This CDR3 comprises 16 residues. The trim removed 4 bases at V and 3 bases at J, leaving 5 bases unmatched. Germline CDR1 reads SGHVS; CDR2 reads FNYEAQ. The DNA for the CDR3 is TGTGCCAGCAGCTCGGAAGGACAGGGCTATAATTCACCCCTCCACTTT. It codes for CASSSEGQGYNSPLHF.